This section outlines one T cell receptor (beta chain) sequence together with its context. The CDR3 runs 14 residues. The germline gives CDR1 SGHRS, CDR2 YFSETQ. V was pared by 2 bases and J by 2 bases, with 8 bases between. The sample comes from a study of blood T cell repertoires in COVID-19. The wider study: Collection of acute and convalescent COVID-19 samples took place in the United States, Italy and Spain. PBMCs, B-cell-depleted T cells, or T cells were the source of the cDNA or gDNA that made up the material.

Per the original methods: Amplification of reference gene primers was used by the study to estimate nucleated cell counts. Profiled with immunoSEQ multiplex PCR; TCRdb holds only in-frame clones, not every one. The DNA was the basis for D and trimming; V, J and clone size are from that table. The top ten hold 1.5% to 2% of the sample, which has about 69,000 clones, roughly 85% seen once. The chain couples TRBV5-1 to TRBJ2-1; D perhaps matches TRBD2 (6 bases). The source is a man aged 25 to 40 with acute or convalescent COVID-19. Sequenced input: peripheral blood. CDR3 nucleotide sequence: TGCGCCAGCAGCTTAAGCGGGCCCTACAATGAGCAGTTCTTC. Translating it yields CASSLSGPYNEQFF.